The 13 T cell receptor beta chains below come from one sample, sequenced in a study of response to subunit inactivated influenza vaccine. TCRdb re-derived calls from the RT-PCR reads in MiXCR, one entry per CDR3 protein. The data contain about 540,000 distinct CDR3 sequences, approximately 22% of them singletons. These data are also associated with another study on T cells expressing NK-cell markers. From that study: The cDNA for TCR beta came from 5'RACE template switching with UMIs.

The source material was CD4+ T cells sorted from PBMCs, sampled about 11 days after vaccination. The source is a man between 50 and 59 years old who received an inactivated influenza vaccine.

The chain is built from TRBV3-1 and TRBJ2-7; TRBD2 matches at 8 bases. Germline-derived CDR1 and CDR2 are LGHDT and YNNKEL (reference sequence). The CDR3 runs to 16 residues. Trimming took 1 base from V and 4 from J; bases not matched to a gene: 9. In DNA, the CDR3 is TGTGCCAGCAGCCAAGTCAGGACTAGCCGACCTTACGAGCAGTACTTC. This codes for CASSQVRTSRPYEQYF.

Details on this clonotype: Germline and junction disagree at one end, which may indicate a read error. The V gene is TRBV5-1, the J gene TRBJ2-3, with 12 bases that match TRBD1. Per the germline V gene, CDR1 is SGHRS and CDR2 is YFSETQ. The CDR3 totals 15 residues. The CDR3 spells CASGLAGQGADTQYF. The CDR3 coding sequence is TGCGCCAGCGGCTTAGCGGGACAGGGGGCGGATACGCAGTATTTT.

The CDR3 nucleotides are TGTGCCAGCAGGGGACTCGCAGAGGGCATTCAGTACTTC. It is translated as CASRGLAEGIQYF. The rearrangement uses TRBV27 and TRBJ2-4, with D possibly being TRBD2 (6 bases). The CDR3 loop spans 13 amino acids. Germline-derived CDR1 and CDR2 are MNHEY and SMNVEV (reference sequence). The V end lost 6 bases, the J end lost 9 bases, and 15 bases lay between the germline ends.

The chain recombines TRBV2 with TRBJ2-1, with 9 bases fitting TRBD1. V was clipped by 1 base and J by 15 bases; unmatched bases: 4. Germline V gene sequence: CDR1 SNHLY, CDR2 FYNNEI. This CDR3 is built from 12 residues. CDR3 DNA: TGTGCCAGCAGTGAAGGGGAGACAGGGGGGTTCTTC. Translating it yields CASSEGETGGFF.

V and J are TRBV7-2 and TRBJ1-2; the match to TRBD1 covers 7 bases. The CDR3 contains 11 residues. Germline CDR1 reads SGHTA; CDR2 reads FQGNSA. After removal of 10 bases from V and 4 bases from J, the junction contained 3 bases not matched to a gene. In DNA form, the CDR3 reads TGTGCCACAACAGGGGTCTATGGCTACACCTTC. Encoded protein: CATTGVYGYTF.

The V call is TRBV7-8, the J call TRBJ2-1; D uncertain. Trimming pared 4 bases from V and 0 bases from J, leaving 16 bases between. CDR3 size: 17 residues. Germline V gene sequence: CDR1 SGHVS, CDR2 FQNEAQ. DNA for the CDR3: TGTGCCAGCAGCTCCGAATTAACTTCAAGCTCCTACAATGAGCAGTTCTTC. Protein: CASSSELTSSSYNEQFF.

This clonotype was found a few times. The J gene is TRBJ1-1, the V gene TRBV5-1; D may be TRBD1 (6 bases). The CDR3 runs 15 residues. Germline loops: CDR1 SGHRS, CDR2 YFSETQ. V was cut by 4 bases and J by 3 bases, with 16 bases left in between. CDR3 loop: CASSGLGGTDTEAFF. The CDR3 nucleotides are TGCGCCAGCAGCGGTTTGGGGGGCACGGACACTGAAGCTTTCTTT.

Ten or more counts support this clonotype. The chain combines TRBV10-3 with TRBJ2-2; possible D gene TRBD2, 6 bases. The V gene's germline CDR1 is ENHRY and CDR2 SYGVKD. V gave up 6 bases and J gave up 1 base, with 9 bases separating them. The CDR3 covers 14 residues. CDR3: CAISRDLNTGELFF. CDR3 bases: TGTGCCATCAGCCGGGACTTGAACACCGGGGAGCTGTTTTTT.

This clonotype was detected a few times. J is TRBJ2-5 and V is TRBV4-3; D gene uncertain. V was cut by 4 bases and J by 4 bases, with 19 bases left in between. This CDR3 is 16 amino acids long. CDR1 is LGHNA and CDR2 is YSLEER in the germline V gene. DNA for the CDR3: TGCGCCAGCAGCCGAAACTATCCCCAATCGGGAGAGACCCAGTACTTC. It encodes CASSRNYPQSGETQYF.

V usage is TRBV11-2 and J usage is TRBJ2-4; TRBD2 is a possible D gene (6 bases). The CDR3 covers 17 residues. Looked up from germline, CDR1 is SGHAT and CDR2 is FQNNGV. Trimming removed 0 bases from V and 0 bases from J, with 12 bases in between. The CDR3: CASSLEAPGRAKNIQYF. CDR3 in DNA: TGTGCCAGCAGCTTAGAGGCCCCCGGGAGAGCCAAAAACATTCAGTACTTC.

This chain's CDR3 is CSARDLWLEQFF. CDR3 nucleotides: TGCAGTGCTAGAGATCTTTGGTTGGAGCAGTTCTTC. This chain joins TRBV20-1 and TRBJ2-1, with D unresolved. Germline-derived CDR1 and CDR2 are DFQATT and SNEGSKA (reference sequence). Trimming pared 0 bases from V and 10 bases from J, leaving 10 bases between. The CDR3 runs to 12 residues.

The V call is TRBV2, the J call TRBJ1-6, with 10 bases matching TRBD1. CDR3 length equals 14 residues. V lost 5 bases and J lost 9; bases outside the gene matches: 4. Germline V gives CDR1 SNHLY, CDR2 FYNNEI. The CDR3: CASSPRDRGSPLHF. CDR3 sequence (DNA): TGTGCCAGCAGTCCCCGGGACAGGGGTTCACCCCTCCACTTT.

This clonotype was recorded a few times. The rearrangement links TRBV15 to TRBJ2-3, with D uncertain. Trimming took 0 bases from V and 5 from J, leaving 12 bases between them. Germline CDR1 LNHNV, CDR2 YYDKDF (reference sequence). This CDR3 contains 15 residues. The CDR3 nucleotides read TGTGCCACCAGCAGAGAAAGGGTTGAAGGAGATACGCAGTATTTT. Its translation: CATSRERVEGDTQYF.